These 21 T cell receptor beta chains share one sample of origin, sequenced in a study of cytomegalovirus exposure and HLA in healthy donors. PCR employed 60 Vbeta and 13 Jbeta primers. TCRdb's table, derived via immunoSEQ multiplex PCR, lists solely in-frame clones and lacks some. The sample contains about 140,000 clones, about 84% of which appear only once. Input material: PBMCs. All receptors come from a man aged 45 to 65 in good health and CMV-seronegative.

The gene calls are TRBV6-1 and TRBJ2-6; D not resolved. V was shortened by 2 bases and J by 0 bases, with 11 bases between the two germline ends. This CDR3 comprises 17 residues. Looked up from germline, CDR1 is MNHNS and CDR2 is SASEGT. CDR3 bases: TGTGCCAGCAGTGAACAGGTTACCAGCTCTGGGGCCAACGTCCTGACTTTC. The encoded protein is CASSEQVTSSGANVLTF.

The V and J genes are TRBV7-3 and TRBJ1-5; no reliable D call. Germline CDR1 reads SGHTA; CDR2 reads FQGTGA. The CDR3 is made up of 15 amino acids. V was shortened by 2 bases and J by 6 bases, with 14 bases between the two germline ends. For the CDR3, the DNA is TGTGCCAGCAGCTTAGAGGGCGTCGGCGGTCAGCCCCAGCATTTT. It yields the protein CASSLEGVGGQPQHF.

This clone has only a few counts. V usage is TRBV19 and J usage is TRBJ2-6, with D perhaps matching TRBD2 (5 bases). The CDR3 consists of 16 residues. Trimming stripped 1 base from V and 1 base from J, with 8 bases between. The germline V gene has CDR1 LNHDA and CDR2 SQIVND (reference sequence). Here the CDR3 reads CASSIGGSSGANVLTF. The CDR3 DNA sequence: TGTGCCAGTAGTATAGGAGGGAGTTCTGGGGCCAACGTCCTGACTTTC. Full variable domain (remainder filled in from reference TRBV19 and TRBJ2-6): DGGITQSPKYLFRKEGQNVTLSCEQNLNHDAMYWYRQDPGQGLRLIYYSQIVNDFQKGDIAEGYSVSREKKESFPLTVTSAQKNPTAFYLCASSIGGSSGANVLTFGAGSRLTVL.

In its sample, this clone was seen a few times. The identical CDR3 is also encoded by other nucleotide sequences in the sample. The chain couples TRBV11-2 to TRBJ2-1, with 13 bases identical to TRBD2. J lost 10 bases, V lost 7 bases, and 7 bases had no gene match. This CDR3 is 14 amino acids long. Germline V gene sequence: CDR1 SGHAT, CDR2 FQNNGV. In DNA form, the CDR3 reads TGTGCCAGCATACGGACTAGCGGGAGTAACGAGCAGTTCTTC. As protein: CASIRTSGSNEQFF.

V gene TRBV7-3 combines with J gene TRBJ2-6; 7 nucleotides align to TRBD1. Germline V gives CDR1 SGHTA, CDR2 FQGTGA. CDR3 length equals 16 residues. V was clipped by 5 bases and J by 5 bases; unmatched bases: 9. CDR3 in amino acids: CASSANRGQRANVLTF. CDR3 sequence (DNA): TGTGCCAGCAGCGCAAACCGGGGACAGCGGGCCAACGTCCTGACTTTC.

The V gene is TRBV30, the J gene TRBJ2-7, with TRBD2 identical over 9 bases. Germline values: CDR1 GTSNPN, CDR2 SVGIG (reference sequence). Trimming took 2 bases from V and 2 from J; bases not matched to a gene: 7. The CDR3 has 15 residues. The CDR3 DNA reads as TGTGCCTGGAGTCCCCTAGCGGGACAAACCTACGAGCAGTACTTC. The encoded protein is CAWSPLAGQTYEQYF.

The chain is built from TRBV7-2 and TRBJ1-1, with TRBD1 as a possible D gene (5 bases). Trimming stripped 2 bases from V and 3 bases from J, with 7 bases between. CDR3 length: 13 amino acids. From germline, CDR1 is SGHTA and CDR2 FQGNSA. The CDR3 DNA is TGTGCCAGCAGCTTAAGCAGGGACACTGAAGCTTTCTTT. Translated, it gives CASSLSRDTEAFF. Using reference TRBV7-2 and TRBJ1-1 for the parts outside the CDR3, the full variable domain is GAGVSQSPSNKVTEKGKDVELRCDPISGHTALYWYRQSLGQGLEFLIYFQGNSAPDKSGLPSDRFSAERTGGSVSTLTIQRTQQEDSAVYLCASSLSRDTEAFFGQGTRLTVV.

The chain links TRBV28 to TRBJ2-7, with TRBD1 identical over 7 bases. The ends lost 5 bases at V and 3 bases at J; junction bases unmatched: 7. This CDR3 has 14 amino acids. Germline-derived CDR1 and CDR2 are MDHEN and SYDVKM. CDR3 bases: TGTGCCAGCAGTCCGGGACAGCAATACTACGAGCAGTACTTC. Protein sequence: CASSPGQQYYEQYF.

The rearrangement joins TRBV7-2 to TRBJ2-1; D uncertain. The CDR3 loop spans 11 amino acids. CDR1 is SGHTA and CDR2 is FQGNSA in the germline V gene. The V and J ends lost 6 bases and 15 bases respectively, with 15 bases between them. The CDR3 nucleotides read TGTGCCAGCAGTGCAGGTGGGTCCCCGTTCTTC. Translation: CASSAGGSPFF.

This chain joins TRBV6-1 and TRBJ1-5; possibly TRBD1 for D (6 bases). Looked up from germline, CDR1 is MNHNS and CDR2 is SASEGT. V gave up 4 bases and J gave up 10 bases, with 23 bases separating them. The CDR3 is 16 residues long. Written as DNA, the CDR3 is TGTGCCAGCAGTGTTTTGTCGGACAGAGCGCTGCTCCCCCAGCATTTT. Its protein is CASSVLSDRALLPQHF.

V gene TRBV10-3 combines with J gene TRBJ2-6, with TRBD1 as a possible D gene (6 bases). Trimming removed 6 bases at V and 2 bases at J, with 17 bases between. The CDR3 runs 17 residues. The V gene's germline CDR1 is ENHRY and CDR2 SYGVKD. The CDR3 nucleotides are TGTGCCATCAGGTCGGACAGCGCTGATACTGGGGCCAACGTCCTGACTTTC. Protein product: CAIRSDSADTGANVLTF.

The DNA for the CDR3 is TGTGCCAGCAGTTACCCCTATAGCGGGGGGGCAAGGGAGCAGTTCTTC. It translates to CASSYPYSGGAREQFF. The V gene is TRBV6-5, the J gene TRBJ2-1, with TRBD2 matching 11 bases. V lost 2 bases, J lost 10 bases, and 10 bases stayed unmatched. There are 16 residues in the CDR3. From germline, CDR1 is MNHEY and CDR2 SVGAGI.

CDR3 nucleotides: TGTGCCAGCAGGACGGGTCCGGAAACAGGCATCATGAACACTGAAGCTTTCTTT. Translation gives CASRTGPETGIMNTEAFF. The genes are TRBV7-9 and TRBJ1-1; possible D gene TRBD1, 5 bases. Per the germline V gene, CDR1 is SEHNR and CDR2 is FQNEAQ (reference sequence). Trimming removed 6 bases from V and 0 bases from J, with 23 bases in between. The CDR3 is made up of 18 amino acids.

The rearrangement links TRBV5-1 to TRBJ1-5; 8 bases line up with TRBD1. CDR3 size: 14 residues. V was clipped by 3 bases and J by 5 bases; unmatched bases: 4. Germline V gene data show CDR1 as SGHRS and CDR2 as YFSETQ. CDR3 DNA sequence: TGCGCCAGCAGCTCGGGACAGGAGGATCAGCCCCAGCATTTT. Protein sequence: CASSSGQEDQPQHF.

CDR3 region: CASSPGTYYEQYF. The CDR3 nucleotides are TGTGCCAGCAGCCCGGGGACATACTACGAGCAGTACTTC. The V and J genes are TRBV7-9 and TRBJ2-7, with a weak D call TRBD1 (6 bases). Trimming stripped 5 bases from V and 3 bases from J, with 11 bases between. This CDR3 is 13 amino acids long. The germline V gene encodes CDR1 SEHNR and CDR2 FQNEAQ (reference sequence).

The V and J genes are TRBV2 and TRBJ2-2; 8 bases are shared with TRBD1. This CDR3 is built from 15 residues. Trimming took 6 bases from V and 7 from J; bases not matched to a gene: 10. Germline V CDR1 and CDR2: SNHLY, FYNNEI. The CDR3 nucleotides read TGTGCCAGCAGAATCGACAGGGGCATTAACGGGGAGCTGTTTTTT. Its protein is CASRIDRGINGELFF.

Here the CDR3 reads CASTGTGASSPLHF. The CDR3 coding sequence is TGTGCCAGCACCGGGACAGGGGCAAGTTCACCCCTCCACTTT. This chain uses TRBV25-1 with TRBJ1-6, with TRBD1 identical over 10 bases. Germline values: CDR1 MGHDK, CDR2 SYGVNS. CDR3 length: 14 residues. Trimming at V came to 7 bases and at J to 9 bases, leaving 6 bases not matched to a gene.

The chain combines TRBV10-3 with TRBJ2-2; TRBD2 agrees at 12 bases. Germline-derived CDR1 and CDR2 are ENHRY and SYGVKD. This CDR3 has 15 residues. Trimming removed 10 bases from V and 0 bases from J; junction bases left unmatched: 3. The CDR3 nucleotides are TGTGCCACGACTAGCGGGGGAACGAACACCGGGGAGCTGTTTTTT. Amino acid sequence: CATTSGGTNTGELFF.

The rearrangement uses TRBV7-2 and TRBJ2-1; 9 bases align to TRBD2. Germline values: CDR1 SGHTA, CDR2 FQGNSA. V lost 5 bases and J lost 9; bases outside the gene matches: 8. The CDR3 runs to 14 residues. The CDR3 protein is CASSPVAGGREQFF. CDR3 bases: TGTGCCAGCAGCCCCGTGGCGGGGGGGCGTGAGCAGTTCTTC.

This rearrangement joins TRBV7-3 to TRBJ2-1; TRBD2 matches 7 bases. CDR1 SGHTA and CDR2 FQGTGA come from the germline V gene. The length of the CDR3 is 18 residues. The J segment lost 0 bases and the V segment lost 2 bases, leaving 10 bases of the junction unmatched. The CDR3 DNA follows: TGTGCCAGCAGCTTATTCGGTGGGGGGGTCAGCTCCTACAATGAGCAGTTCTTC. Translation gives CASSLFGGGVSSYNEQFF.

This chain uses TRBV7-9 with TRBJ2-1; TRBD2 aligns across 13 bases. Trimming cost V 5 bases and J 6 bases; bases outside gene matches: 4. This CDR3 spans 15 amino acids. Germline V gene sequence: CDR1 SEHNR, CDR2 FQNEAQ (reference sequence). DNA for the CDR3: TGTGCCAGCAGCCCCACTAGCGGGAGGGCCAATGAGCAGTTCTTC. Translated, it gives CASSPTSGRANEQFF.